The 30 T cell receptor beta chains below come from one sample, sequenced in a study of blood T cell repertoires in COVID-19. This table comes from immunoSEQ multiplex PCR, and its TCRdb copy is limited to in-frame clones, with some not included. Of hundreds of thousands of clones listed, nearly 90% are singletons. Sequenced: peripheral blood. Receptors were obtained from a human donor in a cohort sampled during active COVID-19.

CDR3 sequence reads: CASSPRVLSSYEQYF. The DNA for the CDR3 is TGTGCCAGCAGCCCCCGGGTCCTAAGCTCCTACGAGCAGTACTTC. The V call is TRBV7-2, the J call TRBJ2-7; D remains ambiguous. V dropped 5 bases and J dropped 0 bases, with 14 bases sitting between them. The CDR3 is 15 amino acids. Germline V gives CDR1 SGHTA, CDR2 FQGNSA.

This chain links TRBV12-3 or TRBV12-4 with TRBJ1-2; D ambiguous. The CDR3 is 12 amino acids. Trimming stripped 3 bases from V and 6 bases from J, with 8 bases between. CDR3 protein: CASSLRRDGYTF. In DNA form, the CDR3 reads TGTGCCAGCAGTTTGCGCCGGGATGGCTACACCTTC.

V usage is TRBV6-2 or TRBV6-3 and J usage is TRBJ1-1; D is unresolved. V lost 2 bases, J lost 4 bases, and 8 bases lay in between. The CDR3 consists of 13 residues. Germline-derived CDR1 and CDR2 are MNHEY and SVGEGT. CDR3 nucleotides: TGTGCCAGCAGTTACGGGGAGGGCACTGAAGCTTTCTTT. Encoded protein: CASSYGEGTEAFF.

This chain uses TRBV24-1 with TRBJ2-1; tentatively, D is TRBD2 (6 bases). Trimming took off 5 bases at V and 8 bases at J, with 12 bases between the two ends. CDR1 and CDR2 from the germline V gene are KGHDR and SFDVKD. The CDR3 is 13 amino acids. The CDR3 bases are TGTGCCACCAGTGTGACTAGTAGGGATGAGCAGTTCTTC. Amino acid sequence: CATSVTSRDEQFF.

The rearrangement uses TRBV28 and TRBJ1-1; tentative D call: TRBD1 (6 bases). Trimming removed 5 bases at V and 8 bases at J, with 18 bases between. CDR1 and CDR2 (germline): MDHEN, SYDVKM. The CDR3 has 14 amino acids. The CDR3: CASSADPGQSEAFF. Written as DNA, the CDR3 is TGTGCCAGCAGTGCAGACCCAGGACAGAGCGAAGCTTTCTTT.

The chain employs TRBV7-3 and TRBJ2-3; no firm D call. Between the trimmed V and J ends, which lost 3 bases and 11 bases, there was a span of 15 bases. The CDR3 length is 13 residues. Germline V gene sequence: CDR1 SGHTA, CDR2 FQGTGA. CDR3 in amino acids: CASSFGVEEEQYF. The CDR3 coding sequence is TGTGCCAGCAGCTTCGGAGTTGAGGAAGAGCAGTATTTT. The variable domain in full, completed from reference TRBV7-3 and TRBJ2-3, reads GAGVSQTPSNKVTEKGKYVELRCDPISGHTALYWYRQSLGQGPEFLIYFQGTGAADDSGLPNDRFFAVRPEGSVSTLKIQRTERGDSAVYLCASSFGVEEEQYFGPGTRLTVL.

V and J are TRBV11-3 and TRBJ2-3; TRBD2 matches 8 bases. The CDR3 has 15 amino acids. V gave up 4 bases and J gave up 5 bases; unmatched junction bases: 8. Germline values: CDR1 SGHNT, CDR2 YENEEA. The CDR3 sequence is CASSSGGAAIDTQYF. CDR3 DNA sequence: TGTGCCAGCAGCTCCGGGGGGGCGGCAATAGATACGCAGTATTTT.

V is TRBV30 and J is TRBJ1-1; perhaps TRBD1 as D (5 bases). Trimming took 4 bases from V and 4 from J, leaving 10 bases between them. CDR1 and CDR2 (germline): GTSNPN, SVGIG (reference sequence). The CDR3 consists of 12 residues. The CDR3 protein is CAWNSRATEAFF. The CDR3 DNA reads TGTGCCTGGAACTCCAGGGCCACTGAAGCTTTCTTT.

The chain uses TRBV6-2 or TRBV6-3 and TRBJ2-7, with D possibly being TRBD2 (6 bases). The CDR3 is 15 residues long. Germline CDR1 reads MNHEY; CDR2 reads SVGEGT. V lost 5 bases to trimming and J lost 1 base, with 15 bases between them. The CDR3 coding sequence is TGTGCCAGCAGTATTCTAGGGGAGGCGTCCTACGAGCAGTACTTC. Amino acid sequence: CASSILGEASYEQYF.

The genes are TRBV9 and TRBJ2-7, with 8 bases fitting TRBD2. The CDR3 extends over 16 amino acids. Germline lookup yields CDR1 SGDLS and CDR2 YYNGEE. V dropped 0 bases and J dropped 2; count of bases not matched to a gene: 7. The CDR3 protein is CASSVGPTGGTYEQYF. The CDR3 DNA follows: TGTGCCAGCAGCGTAGGTCCGACGGGAGGGACCTACGAGCAGTACTTC. Filled out from reference TRBV9 and TRBJ2-7, the complete variable domain reads DSGVTQTPKHLITATGQRVTLRCSPRSGDLSVYWYQQSLDQGLQFLIQYYNGEERAKGNILERFSAQQFPDLHSELNLSSLELGDSALYFCASSVGPTGGTYEQYFGPGTRLTVT.

The chain couples TRBV10-3 to TRBJ2-1; 12 bases are a match to TRBD1. Trimming removed 7 bases from V and 9 bases from J; junction bases left unmatched: 4. This CDR3 spans 13 amino acids. Germline CDR1 ENHRY, CDR2 SYGVKD. In DNA form, the CDR3 reads TGTGCCATCAAGGGACAGGGGGCCGCTGAGCAGTTCTTC. It translates to CAIKGQGAAEQFF.

V usage is TRBV9 and J usage is TRBJ1-1, with TRBD1 as a possible D gene (6 bases). Between the trimmed V and J ends, which lost 1 base and 1 base, there was a span of 14 bases. The germline gives CDR1 SGDLS, CDR2 YYNGEE. CDR3 size: 16 residues. The CDR3 nucleotides are TGTGCCAGCAGCGTATCCGCACAGGGAAGGAACACTGAAGCTTTCTTT. Translation gives CASSVSAQGRNTEAFF.

The chain uses TRBV5-1 and TRBJ1-3; TRBD1 agrees at 7 bases. Germline CDR1 and CDR2: SGHRS and YFSETQ. V shed 5 bases, J shed 4 bases, and the junction held 6 bases outside the gene matches. This CDR3 spans 14 amino acids. The DNA of the CDR3 is TGCGCCAGCAGTACCTCGACAGGGGGAAACACCATATATTTT. As protein: CASSTSTGGNTIYF.

This clone appeared once. The identical CDR3 is also encoded by other nucleotide sequences in the sample. J is TRBJ2-6 and V is TRBV19; D perhaps matches TRBD1 (5 bases). V lost 1 base and J lost 2, with 6 bases in between. The CDR3 totals 15 residues. Germline-derived CDR1 and CDR2 are LNHDA and SQIVND (reference sequence). For the CDR3, the DNA is TGTGCCAGTAGTATAGGCAGGGCTGGGGCCAACGTCCTGACTTTC. It yields the protein CASSIGRAGANVLTF.

This chain joins TRBV7-2 and TRBJ2-3; D is unclear. The V gene's germline CDR1 is SGHTA and CDR2 FQGNSA. V was shortened by 5 bases and J by 0 bases, with 15 bases between the two germline ends. The CDR3 is made up of 16 amino acids. This chain's CDR3 is CASSPPGLRSTDTQYF. Written as DNA, the CDR3 is TGTGCCAGCAGCCCCCCCGGCTTGCGGAGCACAGATACGCAGTATTTT.

The V gene is TRBV12-3 or TRBV12-4, the J gene TRBJ1-2, with a weak D call TRBD1 (6 bases). The CDR3 has 12 amino acids. Trimming shortened V by 3 bases and J by 5 bases, and 7 bases separated the two germline ends. The CDR3 nucleotides read TGTGCCAGCAGTTTTGGACAGTATGGCTACACCTTC. Protein: CASSFGQYGYTF.

The chain carries TRBV4-3 and TRBJ2-1; TRBD1 agrees at 7 bases. The V gene end was trimmed by 4 bases and the J gene end by 7 bases; junction bases not matched to a gene: 7. CDR1 and CDR2 from the germline V gene are LGHNA and YSLEER. The CDR3 covers 14 residues. CDR3 loop: CASSLETGSNEQFF. Written as DNA, the CDR3 is TGCGCCAGCAGCCTCGAGACAGGGAGTAATGAGCAGTTCTTC.

The V gene is TRBV7-8, the J gene TRBJ1-1, with 8 bases lining up with TRBD1. Germline V gene sequence: CDR1 SGHVS, CDR2 FQNEAQ. This CDR3 comprises 15 residues. The V gene end was trimmed by 1 base and the J gene end by 7 bases; junction bases not matched to a gene: 8. The CDR3: CASSLGQGAQGEAFF. The CDR3 region has the DNA TGTGCCAGCAGCTTAGGGCAGGGGGCGCAGGGTGAAGCTTTCTTT.

This sequence joins TRBV6-5 and TRBJ2-7; 8 bases are shared with TRBD2. CDR1 is MNHEY and CDR2 is SVGAGI in the germline V gene. The CDR3 is 15 amino acids. V lost 6 bases to trimming and J lost 5 bases; unmatched junction nucleotides: 12. The CDR3 loop reads CASSARISGIDEQYF. The CDR3 DNA is TGTGCCAGCAGCGCTAGAATTAGCGGGATCGACGAGCAGTACTTC.

This clone was detected once. CDR3 nucleotide sequence: TGTGCCAGCAGCCCGGGACTTACCTACGAGCAGTACTTC. It encodes CASSPGLTYEQYF. This chain joins TRBV11-2 and TRBJ2-7, with D perhaps matching TRBD2 (6 bases). Germline V CDR1 and CDR2: SGHAT, FQNNGV. With 5 bases removed from V and 2 bases from J, the gap between germline ends came to 10 bases. This CDR3 spans 13 amino acids. The entire variable domain, with the rest obtained from reference TRBV11-2 and TRBJ2-7, is as follows: EAGVAQSPRYKIIEKRQSVAFWCNPISGHATLYWYQQILGQGPKLLIQFQNNGVVDDSQLPKDRFSAERLKGVDSTLKIQPAKLEDSAVYLCASSPGLTYEQYFGPGTRLTVT.

This chain uses TRBV19 with TRBJ2-7, with 11 bases lining up with TRBD1. The CDR3 is 16 residues long. In germline, CDR1 is LNHDA, CDR2 SQIVND (reference sequence). V gave up 4 bases and J gave up 0 bases; unmatched junction bases: 5. Here the CDR3 DNA reads TGTGCCAGTAGTAAGTACGGACAGGGGGCCTCCTACGAGCAGTACTTC. Protein product: CASSKYGQGASYEQYF.

The genes are TRBV28 and TRBJ1-4; 8 bases match TRBD1. With 5 bases clipped from V and 3 bases from J, the junction kept 5 bases outside the gene matches. CDR1 is MDHEN and CDR2 is SYDVKM in the germline V gene. The CDR3 consists of 15 residues. The DNA of the CDR3 is TGTGCCAGCAGTCAAACACAGGGGGCTAATGAAAAACTGTTTTTT. This translates into CASSQTQGANEKLFF.

The rearrangement links TRBV3-1 (or the pseudogene TRBV3-2) to TRBJ2-3, with TRBD2 as a possible D gene (6 bases). V lost 4 bases and J lost 0, with 11 bases in between. CDR1 is LGHDT and CDR2 is YNNKEL in the germline V gene (reference sequence). CDR3 length: 15 residues. The CDR3 region is CASSLGLSSTDTQYF. DNA of the CDR3: TGTGCCAGCAGCCTAGGACTATCTAGCACAGATACGCAGTATTTT.

J is TRBJ2-6 and V is TRBV5-6, with 7 bases matching TRBD1. V shed 0 bases, J shed 1 base, and the junction held 10 bases outside the gene matches. The CDR3 sequence is 19 residues long. The V gene's germline CDR1 is SGHDT and CDR2 YYEEEE. CDR3 sequence reads: CASSLEGTELFSGANVLTF. Here the CDR3 DNA reads TGTGCCAGCAGCTTGGAAGGGACAGAATTATTTTCTGGGGCCAACGTCCTGACTTTC.

This clone was seen more than once but under ten times. The chain uses TRBV18 and TRBJ2-7; 7 bases line up with TRBD1. The CDR3 contains 16 residues. Trimming at V came to 4 bases and at J to 1 base, leaving 10 bases not matched to a gene. The V gene's germline CDR1 is KGHSH and CDR2 LQKENI. The CDR3 sequence is CASSRAGGYGSYEQYF. As DNA, the CDR3 is TGTGCCAGCTCACGGGCAGGGGGATATGGGTCCTACGAGCAGTACTTC.

The chain employs TRBV2 and TRBJ1-2; 7 nucleotides match TRBD1. After removal of 4 bases from V and 3 bases from J, the junction contained 14 bases not matched to a gene. Per the germline V gene, CDR1 is SNHLY and CDR2 is FYNNEI. This CDR3 has 17 residues. The CDR3 nucleotides read TGTGCCAGCAGTGGGACGCGTGACCGGGACAGCTACTATGGCTACACCTTC. This gives the protein CASSGTRDRDSYYGYTF.

V gene TRBV25-1 combines with J gene TRBJ1-1; tentative D call: TRBD1 (5 bases). The CDR3 runs 15 residues. V gave up 7 bases and J gave up 6 bases, with 21 bases separating them. Per germline, CDR1 MGHDK and CDR2 SYGVNS. CDR3 protein: CASTLSRGSGAEAFF. CDR3 DNA sequence: TGTGCCAGCACCCTTAGTAGGGGCTCTGGGGCTGAAGCTTTCTTT. The entire variable domain, with the rest obtained from reference TRBV25-1 and TRBJ1-1, is as follows: EADIYQTPRYLVIGTGKKITLECSQTMGHDKMYWYQQDPGMELHLIHYSYGVNSTEKGDLSSESTVSRIRTEHFPLTLESARPSHTSQYLCASTLSRGSGAEAFFGQGTRLTVV.

V is TRBV19 and J is TRBJ2-7; tentative D call: TRBD1 (6 bases). Germline-derived CDR1 and CDR2 are LNHDA and SQIVND (reference sequence). Trimming removed 4 bases from V and 1 base from J, with 14 bases in between. The CDR3 runs to 15 residues. The CDR3 here is CASSTTGSVSYEQYF. CDR3 coding DNA: TGTGCCAGTAGTACGACAGGCTCCGTTTCCTACGAGCAGTACTTC.

The gene calls are TRBV5-6 and TRBJ1-5; D not certain. The CDR3 covers 14 residues. V gave up 1 base and J gave up 4 bases, with 9 bases separating them. Germline V gene data show CDR1 as SGHDT and CDR2 as YYEEEE. CDR3 sequence: CASSLSVGNQPQHF. CDR3 nucleotides: TGTGCCAGCAGCTTGTCTGTCGGGAATCAGCCCCAGCATTTT.

The CDR3 spells CASSPRAGLTYEQYF. For the CDR3, the DNA is TGTGCCAGCAGCCCCAGGGCGGGACTCACCTACGAGCAGTACTTC. The V and J genes are TRBV3-1 (or the pseudogene TRBV3-2) and TRBJ2-7; D might be TRBD2 (6 bases). The CDR3 loop spans 15 amino acids. V was shortened by 4 bases and J by 2 bases, with 15 bases between the two germline ends. CDR1 is LGHDT and CDR2 is YNNKEL in the germline V gene (reference sequence).